This T cell receptor (beta chain) was observed in a study of OX40 agonist ivuxolimab in advanced cancers. About the research overall: The drug used for patients, ivuxolimab, was an agonistic anti-OX40 (CD134) antibody. Intravenous ivuxolimab at 0.01 to 10 mg/kg was given to patients every 2 weeks. Broader study findings: Clonal expansion by week 6 occurred in CD4+ and CD8+ blood T cells (at 0.1 to 3.0 mg/kg).

For this clone: The antigen is unknown.

TCRdb's table, derived via immunoSEQ multiplex PCR, lists solely in-frame clones and lacks some. The sample has roughly 49,000 clones, around nine tenths seen once. The length of the CDR3 is 15 residues. The germline CDR1 and CDR2 sequences are SGDLS and YYNGEE. Deletions cut 5 bases from V and 10 bases from J, with 21 bases between. The material was CD4+ or CD8+ T cells sorted from blood, obtained in a trial of the OX40 agonist ivuxolimab. This sequence joins TRBV9 and TRBJ1-4, with D tentatively TRBD1 (6 bases). The receptor was isolated from an adult with an advanced solid tumor such as melanoma, head and neck, liver or kidney cancer. The CDR3: CASSTGADHPVKLFF. As DNA, the CDR3 is TGTGCCAGCAGTACGGGGGCTGACCATCCCGTAAAACTGTTTTTT.